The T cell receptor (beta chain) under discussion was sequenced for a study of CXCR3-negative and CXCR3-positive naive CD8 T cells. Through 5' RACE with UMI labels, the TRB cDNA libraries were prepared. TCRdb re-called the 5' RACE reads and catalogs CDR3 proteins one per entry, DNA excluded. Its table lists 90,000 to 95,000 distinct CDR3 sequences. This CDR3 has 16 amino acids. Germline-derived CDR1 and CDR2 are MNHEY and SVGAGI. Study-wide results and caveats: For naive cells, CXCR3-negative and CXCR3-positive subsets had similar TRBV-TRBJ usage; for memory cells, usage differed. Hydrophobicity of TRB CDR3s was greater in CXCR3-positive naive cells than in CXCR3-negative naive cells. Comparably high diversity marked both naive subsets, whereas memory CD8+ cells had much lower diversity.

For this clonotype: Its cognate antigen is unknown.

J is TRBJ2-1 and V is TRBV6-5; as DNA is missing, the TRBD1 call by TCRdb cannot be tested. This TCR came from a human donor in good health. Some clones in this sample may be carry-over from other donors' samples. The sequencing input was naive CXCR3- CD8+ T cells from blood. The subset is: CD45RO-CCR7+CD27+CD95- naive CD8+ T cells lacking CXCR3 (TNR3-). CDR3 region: CASSYSPQGEDNEQFF.